The 25 T cell receptor beta chains below come from one sample, sequenced in a study of shared clonotypes between healthy human individuals. Assay: immunoSEQ multiplex PCR; the TCRdb copy retains only in-frame clones and omits some. The sample holds some 790,000 clones, around 70% seen once. Sample: memory CD4+ T cells sorted from blood. Documented subset: CD45RA-negative fraction. These receptors came from a woman in her 30s in good health.

The CDR3 bases are TGCACCAGCAGCCAAGATACGGCGGGAGTAAACACAGATACGCAGTATTTT. This sequence encodes CTSSQDTAGVNTDTQYF. The J gene is TRBJ2-3, the V gene TRBV1; the listed D gene, TRBD2, was not tested against the DNA. TRBV1 counts as a pseudogene. This CDR3 has 17 amino acids.

V is TRBV27 and J is TRBJ2-3; 7 bases are shared with TRBD2. The CDR3 runs to 15 residues. CDR1 MNHEY and CDR2 SMNVEV come from the germline V gene (reference sequence). V was clipped by 5 bases and J by 2 bases; unmatched bases: 7. The CDR3 here is CASSTRTRLTDTQYF. The DNA for the CDR3 is TGTGCCAGCAGTACCCGGACTAGACTCACAGATACGCAGTATTTT.

The chain is built from TRBV5-4 and TRBJ2-7; D may be TRBD2 (5 bases). The CDR3 extends over 13 amino acids. The V end lost 2 bases, the J end lost 3 bases, and 9 bases lay between the germline ends. Per germline, CDR1 SGHNT and CDR2 YYREEE (reference sequence). The CDR3 DNA is TGTGCCAGCAGCTTTGAGGGTCGCTACGAGCAGTACTTC. It is translated as CASSFEGRYEQYF.

The chain joins TRBV18 to TRBJ2-1, with D possibly matching TRBD2 (6 bases). V lost 6 bases, J lost 8 bases, and 17 bases lay in between. CDR1 is KGHSH, CDR2 LQKENI, per germline. There are 14 residues in the CDR3. CDR3 sequence reads: CASSPSGGGDEQFF. The CDR3 region has the DNA TGTGCCAGCTCCCCATCGGGCGGAGGGGATGAGCAGTTCTTC.

This chain connects TRBV7-9 to TRBJ2-5; the D gene is possibly TRBD2 (5 bases). The CDR3 spans 13 residues. Looked up from germline, CDR1 is SEHNR and CDR2 is FQNEAQ (reference sequence). Trimming left V 7 bases short and J 7 bases short, with 16 bases between. CDR3: CASTARDKVTQYF. The CDR3, as DNA: TGTGCCAGCACAGCGAGGGATAAGGTGACCCAGTACTTC.

V and J are TRBV29-1 and TRBJ1-1; 7 nucleotides match TRBD1. Per the germline V gene, CDR1 is SQVTM and CDR2 is ANQGSEA. The CDR3 has 11 amino acids. The V gene end was trimmed by 6 bases and the J gene end by 7 bases; junction bases not matched to a gene: 5. The CDR3 sequence is CSVRDSYEAFF. CDR3 coding DNA: TGCAGCGTCCGGGACAGTTATGAAGCTTTCTTT.

The chain carries TRBV28 and TRBJ1-1, with a possible D match to TRBD1 (5 bases). Between the trimmed V and J ends, which lost 5 bases and 8 bases, there was a span of 15 bases. This CDR3 is 13 amino acids long. Germline CDR1 is MDHEN and CDR2 is SYDVKM. The CDR3 loop is CASSPRVGREAFF. The CDR3 DNA follows: TGTGCCAGCAGTCCCAGGGTCGGCAGAGAAGCTTTCTTT. Complete variable domain (other parts from reference TRBV28 and TRBJ1-1): DVKVTQSSRYLVKRTGEKVFLECVQDMDHENMFWYRQDPGLGLRLIYFSYDVKMKEKGDIPEGYSVSREKKERFSLILESASTNQTSMYLCASSPRVGREAFFGQGTRLTVV.

The chain combines TRBV5-6 with TRBJ2-2; TRBD2 matches 9 bases. V gave up 3 bases and J gave up 1 base; unmatched junction bases: 4. The CDR3 contains 16 residues. From germline, CDR1 is SGHDT and CDR2 YYEEEE. DNA of the CDR3: TGTGCCAGCAGCTCCCTAGCGGGGCTGAACACCGGGGAGCTGTTTTTT. Protein: CASSSLAGLNTGELFF.

This clone was recorded only once. The J gene is TRBJ2-1, the V gene TRBV7-8; no clear D. The V gene's germline CDR1 is SGHVS and CDR2 FQNEAQ. The V and J ends lost 3 bases and 7 bases respectively, with 10 bases between them. The CDR3 runs to 13 residues. The CDR3 sequence is CASSFVPGNEQFF. The CDR3 DNA reads TGTGCCAGCAGCTTCGTTCCAGGAAATGAGCAGTTCTTC. Together with reference TRBV7-8 and TRBJ2-1, the CDR3 gives the full variable domain: GAGVSQSPRYKVAKRGQDVALRCDPISGHVSLFWYQQALGQGPEFLTYFQNEAQLDKSGLPSDRFFAERPEGSVSTLKIQRTQQEDSAVYLCASSFVPGNEQFFGPGTRLTVL.

The J gene is TRBJ2-7, the V gene TRBV19, with D uncertain. The CDR3 consists of 14 residues. Looked up from germline, CDR1 is LNHDA and CDR2 is SQIVND (reference sequence). V lost 6 bases to trimming and J lost 7 bases, with 19 bases between them. The CDR3 DNA reads TGTGCCAGTAGCCCGACGCTAGGAGTGCAAGAGCAGTACTTC. Translated, it gives CASSPTLGVQEQYF. The full variable domain, in which reference TRBV19 and TRBJ2-7 provide the parts outside the CDR3, is DGGITQSPKYLFRKEGQNVTLSCEQNLNHDAMYWYRQDPGQGLRLIYYSQIVNDFQKGDIAEGYSVSREKKESFPLTVTSAQKNPTAFYLCASSPTLGVQEQYFGPGTRLTVT.

The chain is built from TRBV5-4 and TRBJ2-1; the match to TRBD2 covers 7 bases. V shed 0 bases and J 4 bases; nucleotides not matched to a gene: 4. Germline V CDR1 and CDR2: SGHNT, YYREEE (reference sequence). This CDR3 has 15 amino acids. As DNA, the CDR3 is TGTGCCAGCAGCTTGGTGGCGGGAGAATACAATGAGCAGTTCTTC. This encodes CASSLVAGEYNEQFF.

The rearrangement joins TRBV15 to TRBJ2-5; D may be TRBD2 (5 bases). Germline CDR1 is LNHNV and CDR2 is YYDKDF (reference sequence). The CDR3 loop spans 13 amino acids. Trimming pared 8 bases from V and 3 bases from J, leaving 13 bases between. CDR3 residues: CATSSRTEETQYF. The DNA of the CDR3 is TGTGCCACCTCTAGCAGGACGGAAGAGACCCAGTACTTC. The complete variable domain, with remaining parts taken from reference TRBV15 and TRBJ2-5, reads DAMVIQNPRYQVTQFGKPVTLSCSQTLNHNVMYWYQQKSSQAPKLLFHYYDKDFNNEADTPDNFQSRRPNTSFCFLDIRSPGLGDTAMYLCATSSRTEETQYFGPGTRLLVL.

The chain is built from TRBV19 and TRBJ2-6; the D is unclear. V was clipped by 5 bases and J by 0 bases, with 11 bases between them. Germline values: CDR1 LNHDA, CDR2 SQIVND (reference sequence). The CDR3 is 16 amino acids. CDR3 DNA sequence: TGTGCCAGTAGTCCAGGACGGAACTCTGGGGCCAACGTCCTGACTTTC. It translates to CASSPGRNSGANVLTF.

The rearrangement links TRBV19 to TRBJ2-1; 9 bases align to TRBD2. J gave up 0 bases and V 5 bases, and 17 bases lay outside the gene matches. CDR3 length: 20 residues. In germline, CDR1 is LNHDA, CDR2 SQIVND (reference sequence). CDR3 coding DNA: TGTGCCAGTAGTTCTCTCAGGGGAGTAGCGGGAGCTAGCTCCTACAATGAGCAGTTCTTC. This gives the protein CASSSLRGVAGASSYNEQFF. The full variable domain, in which reference TRBV19 and TRBJ2-1 provide the parts outside the CDR3, is DGGITQSPKYLFRKEGQNVTLSCEQNLNHDAMYWYRQDPGQGLRLIYYSQIVNDFQKGDIAEGYSVSREKKESFPLTVTSAQKNPTAFYLCASSSLRGVAGASSYNEQFFGPGTRLTVL.

This clone was recorded only once. J is TRBJ1-4 and V is TRBV19; 7 bases align to TRBD1. CDR3 size: 13 residues. The V gene end was trimmed by 8 bases and the J gene end by 5 bases; junction bases not matched to a gene: 5. CDR1 is LNHDA and CDR2 is SQIVND in the germline V gene (reference sequence). CDR3 nucleotides: TGTGCCAGTGCCAGGGGGGCAAATGAAAAACTGTTTTTT. Its translation: CASARGANEKLFF.

The chain couples TRBV19 to TRBJ1-5, with no clear D. Germline CDR1 and CDR2: LNHDA and SQIVND (reference sequence). Trimming cost V 3 bases and J 2 bases, with 14 bases left between them. The length of the CDR3 is 16 residues. In DNA, the CDR3 is TGTGCCAGTAGTATGCTGGTAAGGAGTCGCAATCAGCCCCAGCATTTT. Amino acids: CASSMLVRSRNQPQHF.

This clone was seen a handful of times. CDR3 DNA: TGTGCCAGCAACACACAGGTTAGCGGAGGCGTTAATGAGCAGTTCTTC. Its protein product is CASNTQVSGGVNEQFF. The J gene is TRBJ2-1, the V gene TRBV9; D possibly corresponds to TRBD2 (6 bases). CDR1 SGDLS and CDR2 YYNGEE come from the germline V gene. The CDR3 loop spans 16 amino acids. V dropped 6 bases and J dropped 7 bases, with 23 bases sitting between them. Drawing the rest from reference TRBV9 and TRBJ2-1, the complete variable domain is DSGVTQTPKHLITATGQRVTLRCSPRSGDLSVYWYQQSLDQGLQFLIQYYNGEERAKGNILERFSAQQFPDLHSELNLSSLELGDSALYFCASNTQVSGGVNEQFFGPGTRLTVL.

This clone was recorded a few times. This chain links TRBV20-1 with TRBJ2-1; D ambiguous. The CDR3 length is 11 residues. Germline values: CDR1 DFQATT, CDR2 SNEGSKA (reference sequence). Trimming shortened V by 8 bases and J by 5 bases, and 10 bases separated the two germline ends. This CDR3 is CSTRSHNEQFF. The CDR3 DNA follows: TGCAGTACGAGATCACACAATGAGCAGTTCTTC.

The chain carries TRBV23-1 and TRBJ2-5; TRBD1 aligns across 7 bases. The closer fit of TRBJ2-7 to the DNA end suggests the J call may be wrong. Being an ORF, TRBV23-1 has a function that is uncertain. The CDR3 loop spans 14 amino acids. The CDR3 sequence is CASSQSGRGYEQYF. The CDR3 DNA is TGCGCCAGCAGTCAATCCGGCAGGGGGTACGAGCAGTACTTC.

The rearrangement links TRBV25-1 to TRBJ2-1; 11 bases are a match to TRBD2. Trimming cost V 2 bases and J 7 bases; bases outside gene matches: 7. CDR1 and CDR2 (germline): MGHDK, SYGVNS. The CDR3 runs to 16 residues. The CDR3, as DNA: TGTGCCAGCAGTGAACCGGGACTAGCGGAAATAAATGAGCAGTTCTTC. This encodes CASSEPGLAEINEQFF. The full variable domain, with the rest looked up from reference TRBV25-1 and TRBJ2-1, is EADIYQTPRYLVIGTGKKITLECSQTMGHDKMYWYQQDPGMELHLIHYSYGVNSTEKGDLSSESTVSRIRTEHFPLTLESARPSHTSQYLCASSEPGLAEINEQFFGPGTRLTVL.

This chain uses TRBV19 with TRBJ2-6; D tentatively reads TRBD1 or TRBD2 (5 bases each). Trimming removed 3 bases at V and 4 bases at J, with 22 bases between. This CDR3 contains 19 residues. CDR1 is LNHDA, CDR2 SQIVND, per germline (reference sequence). The CDR3 DNA follows: TGTGCCAGTAGTATGGGGCTTGGCGGGCCGTTAAGCGGGGCCAACGTCCTGACTTTC. It specifies CASSMGLGGPLSGANVLTF. The variable domain in full, completed from reference TRBV19 and TRBJ2-6, reads DGGITQSPKYLFRKEGQNVTLSCEQNLNHDAMYWYRQDPGQGLRLIYYSQIVNDFQKGDIAEGYSVSREKKESFPLTVTSAQKNPTAFYLCASSMGLGGPLSGANVLTFGAGSRLTVL.

The J gene is TRBJ2-5, the V gene TRBV5-1, with D tentatively TRBD1 (6 bases). CDR1 SGHRS and CDR2 YFSETQ come from the germline V gene. Trimming cost V 3 bases and J 4 bases, with 13 bases left between them. This CDR3 is built from 14 residues. CDR3 amino acids: CASSSAWGRETQYF. The CDR3 DNA reads TGCGCCAGCAGCTCGGCCTGGGGGCGAGAGACCCAGTACTTC. Filled out from reference TRBV5-1 and TRBJ2-5, the complete variable domain reads KAGVTQTPRYLIKTRGQQVTLSCSPISGHRSVSWYQQTPGQGLQFLFEYFSETQRNKGNFPGRFSGRQFSNSRSEMNVSTLELGDSALYLCASSSAWGRETQYFGPGTRLLVL.

V gene TRBV14 combines with J gene TRBJ2-4; D remains unclear. CDR3 size: 14 residues. V was cut by 4 bases and J by 0 bases, with 7 bases left in between. Germline CDR1 and CDR2: SGHDN and FVKESK. This chain's CDR3 is CASSRKLAKNIQYF. The CDR3 DNA is TGTGCCAGCAGCCGGAAACTAGCCAAAAACATTCAGTACTTC.

With respect to this clone: A much larger clone lies a single base off, so this may be a read error. The chain joins TRBV11-2 to TRBJ2-7; D is possibly TRBD1 (6 bases). V was shortened by 5 bases and J by 6 bases, with 8 bases between the two germline ends. This CDR3 comprises 11 residues. CDR1 is SGHAT and CDR2 is FQNNGV in the germline V gene. Here the CDR3 DNA reads TGTGCCAGCAGCGTAGGGGGCGAGCAGTACTTC. Amino acid sequence: CASSVGGEQYF.

This clone was counted only a few times. The chain joins TRBV28 to TRBJ2-5; no firm D call. CDR1 MDHEN and CDR2 SYDVKM come from the germline V gene. This CDR3 comprises 13 residues. V dropped 6 bases and J dropped 2 bases, with 10 bases sitting between them. CDR3: CASSTTVQETQYF. The CDR3, as DNA: TGTGCCAGCAGCACGACGGTTCAAGAGACCCAGTACTTC.